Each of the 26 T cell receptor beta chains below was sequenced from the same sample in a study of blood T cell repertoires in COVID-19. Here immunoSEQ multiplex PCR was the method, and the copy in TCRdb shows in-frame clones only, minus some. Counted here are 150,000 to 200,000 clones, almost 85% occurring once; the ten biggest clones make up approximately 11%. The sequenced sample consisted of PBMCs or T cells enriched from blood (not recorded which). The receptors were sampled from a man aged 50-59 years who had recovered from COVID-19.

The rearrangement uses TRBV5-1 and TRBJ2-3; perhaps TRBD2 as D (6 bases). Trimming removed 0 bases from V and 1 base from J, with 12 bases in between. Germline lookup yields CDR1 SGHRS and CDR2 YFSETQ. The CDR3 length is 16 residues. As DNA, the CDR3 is TGCGCCAGCAGCTTGGCCGTAGCGGAGGGCACAGATACGCAGTATTTT. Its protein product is CASSLAVAEGTDTQYF.

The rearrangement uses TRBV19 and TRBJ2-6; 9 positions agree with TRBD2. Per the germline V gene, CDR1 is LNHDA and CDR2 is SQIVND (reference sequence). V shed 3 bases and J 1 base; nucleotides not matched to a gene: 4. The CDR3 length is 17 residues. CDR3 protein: CASSMRGGRSGANVLTF. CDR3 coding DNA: TGTGCCAGTAGTATGCGGGGGGGCCGGTCTGGGGCCAACGTCCTGACTTTC.

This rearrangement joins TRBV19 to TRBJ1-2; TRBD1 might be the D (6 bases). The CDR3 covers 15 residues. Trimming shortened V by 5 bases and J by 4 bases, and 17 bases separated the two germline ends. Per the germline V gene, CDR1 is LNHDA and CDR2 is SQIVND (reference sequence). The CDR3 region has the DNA TGTGCCAGTAGTCTTCCCACAGGGATCGGCTATGGCTACACCTTC. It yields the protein CASSLPTGIGYGYTF.

The DNA of the CDR3 is TGTGCCAGCAGCGTCGGGACGGAGGGTGGAAAACTGTTTTTT. The encoded protein is CASSVGTEGGKLFF. The J gene is TRBJ1-4, the V gene TRBV9; perhaps TRBD1 as D (5 bases). From germline, CDR1 is SGDLS and CDR2 YYNGEE. V was clipped by 2 bases and J by 10 bases, with 15 bases between them. The CDR3 is 14 amino acids. The whole variable domain, remainder taken from reference TRBV9 and TRBJ1-4, is DSGVTQTPKHLITATGQRVTLRCSPRSGDLSVYWYQQSLDQGLQFLIQYYNGEERAKGNILERFSAQQFPDLHSELNLSSLELGDSALYFCASSVGTEGGKLFFGSGTQLSVL.

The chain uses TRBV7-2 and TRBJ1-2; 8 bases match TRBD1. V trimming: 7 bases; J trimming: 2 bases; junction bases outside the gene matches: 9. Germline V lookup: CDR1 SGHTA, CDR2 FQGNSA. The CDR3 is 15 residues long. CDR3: CASTTSTGGNYGYTF. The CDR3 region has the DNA TGTGCCAGCACCACCTCCACAGGGGGAAACTATGGCTACACCTTC.

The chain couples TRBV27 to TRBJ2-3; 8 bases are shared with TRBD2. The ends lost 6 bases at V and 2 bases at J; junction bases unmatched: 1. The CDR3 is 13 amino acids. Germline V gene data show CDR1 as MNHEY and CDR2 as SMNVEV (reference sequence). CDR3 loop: CASRTSDTDTQYF. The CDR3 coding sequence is TGTGCCAGCAGGACTAGCGACACAGATACGCAGTATTTT.

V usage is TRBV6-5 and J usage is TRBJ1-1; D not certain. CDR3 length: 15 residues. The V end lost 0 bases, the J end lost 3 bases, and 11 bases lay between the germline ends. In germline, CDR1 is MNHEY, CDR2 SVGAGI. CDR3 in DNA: TGTGCCAGCAGTTACTCGAGAGGGAAGGACACTGAAGCTTTCTTT. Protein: CASSYSRGKDTEAFF.

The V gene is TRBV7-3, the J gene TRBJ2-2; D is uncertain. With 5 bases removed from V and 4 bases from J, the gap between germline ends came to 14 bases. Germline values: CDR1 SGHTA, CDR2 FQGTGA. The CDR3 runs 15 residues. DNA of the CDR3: TGTGCCAGCAGCCACACCCCCCATGGCACCGGGGAGCTGTTTTTT. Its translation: CASSHTPHGTGELFF.

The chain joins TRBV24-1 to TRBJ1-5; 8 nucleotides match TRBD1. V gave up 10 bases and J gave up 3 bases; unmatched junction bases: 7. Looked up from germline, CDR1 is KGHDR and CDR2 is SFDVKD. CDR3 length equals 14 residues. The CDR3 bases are TGTGCCACGAAATGGGACAGGAACAATCAGCCCCAGCATTTT. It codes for CATKWDRNNQPQHF.

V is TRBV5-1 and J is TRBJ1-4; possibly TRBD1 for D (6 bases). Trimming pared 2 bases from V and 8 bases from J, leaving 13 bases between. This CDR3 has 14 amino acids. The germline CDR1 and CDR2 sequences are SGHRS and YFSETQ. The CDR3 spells CASSFGGQAEKLFF. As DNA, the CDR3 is TGCGCCAGCAGCTTTGGGGGCCAGGCGGAAAAACTGTTTTTT.

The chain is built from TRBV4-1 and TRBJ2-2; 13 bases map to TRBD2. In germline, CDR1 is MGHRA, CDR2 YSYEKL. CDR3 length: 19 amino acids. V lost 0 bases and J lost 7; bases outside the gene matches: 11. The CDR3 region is CASSQEGTSGILYNGELFF. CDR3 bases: TGCGCCAGCAGCCAAGAAGGGACTAGCGGGATTTTATACAACGGGGAGCTGTTTTTT.

The CDR3 region has the DNA TGTGCCAGCAGCAAGACAGGGGCGGTAATTTCGGGGGAAAAACTGTTTTTT. This translates into CASSKTGAVISGEKLFF. V usage is TRBV5-6 and J usage is TRBJ1-4; 8 bases align to TRBD1. V shed 4 bases and J 8 bases; nucleotides not matched to a gene: 16. CDR1 and CDR2 from the germline V gene are SGHDT and YYEEEE. The CDR3 sequence is 17 residues long.

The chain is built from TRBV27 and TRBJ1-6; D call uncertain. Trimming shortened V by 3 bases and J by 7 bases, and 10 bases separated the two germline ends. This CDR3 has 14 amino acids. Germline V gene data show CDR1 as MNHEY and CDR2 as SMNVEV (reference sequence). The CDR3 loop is CASSFMTGNSPLHF. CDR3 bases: TGTGCCAGCAGTTTCATGACGGGAAATTCACCCCTCCACTTT.

The CDR3 reads CSASLTGLNYGYTF. The CDR3, as DNA: TGCAGTGCTAGTTTGACAGGATTAAACTATGGCTACACCTTC. The V and J genes are TRBV20-1 and TRBJ1-2; D possibly corresponds to TRBD1 (6 bases). From germline, CDR1 is DFQATT and CDR2 SNEGSKA (reference sequence). The V and J ends lost 3 bases and 2 bases respectively, with 13 bases between them. The CDR3 sequence is 14 residues long.

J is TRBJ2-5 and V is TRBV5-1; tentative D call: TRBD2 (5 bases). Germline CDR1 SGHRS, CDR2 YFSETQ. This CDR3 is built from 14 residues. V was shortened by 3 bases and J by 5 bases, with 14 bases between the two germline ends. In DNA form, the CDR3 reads TGCGCCAGCAGCTGGAAGGCCGGGGAGGAGACCCAGTACTTC. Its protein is CASSWKAGEETQYF. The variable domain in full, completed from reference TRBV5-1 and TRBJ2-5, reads KAGVTQTPRYLIKTRGQQVTLSCSPISGHRSVSWYQQTPGQGLQFLFEYFSETQRNKGNFPGRFSGRQFSNSRSEMNVSTLELGDSALYLCASSWKAGEETQYFGPGTRLLVL.

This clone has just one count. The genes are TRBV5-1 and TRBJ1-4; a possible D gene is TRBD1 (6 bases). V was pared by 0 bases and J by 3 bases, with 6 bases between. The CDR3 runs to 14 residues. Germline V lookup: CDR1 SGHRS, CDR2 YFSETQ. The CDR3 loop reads CASSLGQANEKLFF. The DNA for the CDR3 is TGCGCCAGCAGCTTGGGACAGGCTAATGAAAAACTGTTTTTT.

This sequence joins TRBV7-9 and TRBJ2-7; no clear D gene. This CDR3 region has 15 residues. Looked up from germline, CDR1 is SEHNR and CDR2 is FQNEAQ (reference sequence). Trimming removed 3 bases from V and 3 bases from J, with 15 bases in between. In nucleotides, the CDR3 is TGTGCCAGCAGCTTGGGTGGCGGTGCTCACTACGAGCAGTACTTC. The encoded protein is CASSLGGGAHYEQYF.

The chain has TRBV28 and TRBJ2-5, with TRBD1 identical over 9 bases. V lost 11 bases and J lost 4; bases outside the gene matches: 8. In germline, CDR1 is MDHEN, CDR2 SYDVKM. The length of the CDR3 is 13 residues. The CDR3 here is CAARDRAPETQYF. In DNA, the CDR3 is TGTGCCGCCAGGGACAGGGCCCCAGAGACCCAGTACTTC. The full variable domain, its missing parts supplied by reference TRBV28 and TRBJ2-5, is DVKVTQSSRYLVKRTGEKVFLECVQDMDHENMFWYRQDPGLGLRLIYFSYDVKMKEKGDIPEGYSVSREKKERFSLILESASTNQTSMYLCAARDRAPETQYFGPGTRLLVL.

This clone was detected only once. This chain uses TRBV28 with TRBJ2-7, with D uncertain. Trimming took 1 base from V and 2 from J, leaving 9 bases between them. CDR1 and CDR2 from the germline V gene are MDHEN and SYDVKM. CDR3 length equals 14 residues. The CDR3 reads CASSLSGIPYEQYF. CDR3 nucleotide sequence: TGTGCCAGCAGTTTATCAGGTATTCCCTACGAGCAGTACTTC.

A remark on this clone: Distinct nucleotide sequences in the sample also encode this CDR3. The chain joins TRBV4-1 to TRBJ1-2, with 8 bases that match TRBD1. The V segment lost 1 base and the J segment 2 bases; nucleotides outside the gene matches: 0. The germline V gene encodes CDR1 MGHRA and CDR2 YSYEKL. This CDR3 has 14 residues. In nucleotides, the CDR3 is TGCGCCAGCAGCCAAGGGACAGGGAACTATGGCTACACCTTC. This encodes CASSQGTGNYGYTF.

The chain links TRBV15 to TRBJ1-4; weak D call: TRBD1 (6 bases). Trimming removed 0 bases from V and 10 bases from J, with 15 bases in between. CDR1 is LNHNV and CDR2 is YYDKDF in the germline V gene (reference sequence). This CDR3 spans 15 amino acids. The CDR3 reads CATSRDRTEEGKLFF. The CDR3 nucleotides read TGTGCCACCAGCAGAGACAGGACAGAGGAAGGAAAACTGTTTTTT.

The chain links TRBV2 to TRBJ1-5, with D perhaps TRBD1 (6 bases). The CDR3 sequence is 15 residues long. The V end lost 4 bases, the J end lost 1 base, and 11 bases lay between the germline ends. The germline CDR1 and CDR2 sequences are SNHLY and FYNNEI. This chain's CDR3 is CASSVDRLSNQPQHF. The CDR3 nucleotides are TGTGCCAGCAGTGTTGACAGGTTAAGCAATCAGCCCCAGCATTTT.

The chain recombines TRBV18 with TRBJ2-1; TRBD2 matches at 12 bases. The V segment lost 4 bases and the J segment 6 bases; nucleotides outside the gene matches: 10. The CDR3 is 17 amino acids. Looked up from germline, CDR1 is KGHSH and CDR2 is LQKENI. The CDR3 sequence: CASSQKTSGGSSNEQFF. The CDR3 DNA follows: TGTGCCAGCTCACAAAAGACTAGCGGGGGAAGCTCCAATGAGCAGTTCTTC.

DNA for the CDR3: TGTGCCAGCAGTGAAACCGCCGGCCAGGCACAGACCCAGTACTTC. Translation gives CASSETAGQAQTQYF. The gene calls are TRBV6-1 and TRBJ2-5; D remains unclear. CDR3 size: 15 residues. Germline assignment: CDR1 MNHNS and CDR2 SASEGT. The V gene lost 2 bases and the J gene lost 6 bases, with 16 bases spanning the gap.

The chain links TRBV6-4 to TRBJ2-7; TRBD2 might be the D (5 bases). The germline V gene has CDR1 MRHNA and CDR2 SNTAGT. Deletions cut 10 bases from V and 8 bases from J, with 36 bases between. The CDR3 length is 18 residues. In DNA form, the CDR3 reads TGTGCCACCGTTAGTGGACCGGCTAGTACAAACCTACGACTAAAGCAGTACTTC. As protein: CATVSGPASTNLRLKQYF.

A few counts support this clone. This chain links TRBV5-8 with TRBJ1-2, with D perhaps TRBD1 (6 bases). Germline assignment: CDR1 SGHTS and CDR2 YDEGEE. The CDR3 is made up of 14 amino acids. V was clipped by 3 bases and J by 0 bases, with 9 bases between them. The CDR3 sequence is CASSYRTANYGYTF. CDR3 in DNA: TGTGCCAGCAGCTACCGGACAGCTAACTATGGCTACACCTTC. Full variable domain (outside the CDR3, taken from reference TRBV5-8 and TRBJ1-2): EAGVTQSPTHLIKTRGQQATLRCSPISGHTSVYWYQQALGLGLQFLLWYDEGEERNRGNFPPRFSGRQFPNYSSELNVNALELEDSALYLCASSYRTANYGYTFGSGTRLTVV.